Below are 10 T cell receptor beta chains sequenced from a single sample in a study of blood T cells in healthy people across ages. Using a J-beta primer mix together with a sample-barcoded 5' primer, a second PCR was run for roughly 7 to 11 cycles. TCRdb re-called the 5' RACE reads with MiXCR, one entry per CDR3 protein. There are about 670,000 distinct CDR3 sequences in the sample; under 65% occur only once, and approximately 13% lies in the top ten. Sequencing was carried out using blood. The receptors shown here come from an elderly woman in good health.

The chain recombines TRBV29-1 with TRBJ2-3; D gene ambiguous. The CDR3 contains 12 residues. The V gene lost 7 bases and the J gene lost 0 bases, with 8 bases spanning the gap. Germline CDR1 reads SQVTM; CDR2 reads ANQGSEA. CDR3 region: CSAHLSTDTQYF. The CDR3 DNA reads TGCAGCGCTCACCTTAGCACAGATACGCAGTATTTT.

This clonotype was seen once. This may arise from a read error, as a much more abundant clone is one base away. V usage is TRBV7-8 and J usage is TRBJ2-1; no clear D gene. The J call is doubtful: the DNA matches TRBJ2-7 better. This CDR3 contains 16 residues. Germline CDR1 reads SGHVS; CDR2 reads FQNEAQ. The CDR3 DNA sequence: TGTGCCAGCAGCTTAGCGGGGATCATCCTTGACAATGAGCAGTACTTC. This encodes CASSLAGIILDNEQYF.

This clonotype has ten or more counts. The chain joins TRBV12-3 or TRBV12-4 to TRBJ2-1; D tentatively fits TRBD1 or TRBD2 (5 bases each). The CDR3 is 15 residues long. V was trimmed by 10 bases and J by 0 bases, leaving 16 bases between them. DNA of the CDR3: TGTGCCACACACCGGGACCCAGGCTCCTACAATGAGCAGTTCTTC. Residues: CATHRDPGSYNEQFF.

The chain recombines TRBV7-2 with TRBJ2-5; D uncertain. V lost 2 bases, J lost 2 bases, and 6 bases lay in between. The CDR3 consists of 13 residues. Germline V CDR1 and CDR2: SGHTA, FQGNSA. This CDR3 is CASSLRTQETQYF. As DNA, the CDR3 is TGTGCCAGCAGCTTAAGAACGCAAGAGACCCAGTACTTC.

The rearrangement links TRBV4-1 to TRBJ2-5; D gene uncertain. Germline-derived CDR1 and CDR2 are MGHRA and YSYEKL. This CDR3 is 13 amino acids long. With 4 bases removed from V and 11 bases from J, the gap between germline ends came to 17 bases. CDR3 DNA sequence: TGCGCCAGCAGCCTAAGTTGGAGCAATGAGCAGTACTTC. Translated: CASSLSWSNEQYF.

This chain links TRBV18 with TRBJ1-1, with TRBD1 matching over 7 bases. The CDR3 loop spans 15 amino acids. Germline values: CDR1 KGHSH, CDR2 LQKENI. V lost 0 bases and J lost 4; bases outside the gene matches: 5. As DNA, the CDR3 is TGTGCCAGCTCACCACCCCAGGGGGGAGGCACTGAAGCTTTCTTT. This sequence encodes CASSPPQGGGTEAFF.

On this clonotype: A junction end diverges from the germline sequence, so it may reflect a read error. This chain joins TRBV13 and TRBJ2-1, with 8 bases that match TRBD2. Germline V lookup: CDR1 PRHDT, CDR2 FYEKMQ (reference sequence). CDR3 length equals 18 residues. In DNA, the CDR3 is TGTGCCAGCAGCTTAATTTTTATGCGGGGGGTCACCTACAATGAGCGGTTCTTC. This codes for CASSLIFMRGVTYNERFF.

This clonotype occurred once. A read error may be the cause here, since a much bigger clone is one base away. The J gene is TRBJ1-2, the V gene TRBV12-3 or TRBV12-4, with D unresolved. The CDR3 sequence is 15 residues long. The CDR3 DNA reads TGTGCCAACAGTTTAGGTGGCAATGCTAACTATGGCTACACCTTC. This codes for CANSLGGNANYGYTF.

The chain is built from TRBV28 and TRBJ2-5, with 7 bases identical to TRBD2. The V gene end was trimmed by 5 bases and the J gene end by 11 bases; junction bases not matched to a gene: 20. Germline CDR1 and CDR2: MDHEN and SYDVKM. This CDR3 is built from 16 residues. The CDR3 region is CASSPRLAGLSNEQYF. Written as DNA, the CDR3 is TGTGCCAGCAGTCCTAGACTAGCAGGACTATCGAATGAGCAGTACTTC.

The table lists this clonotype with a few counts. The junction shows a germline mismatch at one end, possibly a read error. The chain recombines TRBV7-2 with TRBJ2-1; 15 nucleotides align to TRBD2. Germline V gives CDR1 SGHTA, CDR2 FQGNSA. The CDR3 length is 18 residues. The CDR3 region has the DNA TGTGCTAGCAGCTTAGAGGGGACTAGCGGGAGGTTTTACAATGAGCAGTTCTTC. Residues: CASSLEGTSGRFYNEQFF.